The sequence of this T cell receptor beta chain was determined in a study of T cell responses to AZD1222 COVID-19 vaccine. Clones were read by immunoSEQ multiplex PCR, and TCRdb kept only the in-frame ones, dropping some. Of some 110,000 clones in the sample, roughly 88% were seen once. As regards this clone: No antigen is known for it.

Findings of the study overall: Reports say nearly half of spike-specific TCRs go after unmutated variant regions. Among vaccine-associated CD4 TCRs, coverage spanned spike, with dominance at 160-218 and 743-854. The sample set comprised mostly white British donors with more females, and clonal diversity was possibly underestimated.

Trimming took 3 bases from V and 0 from J, leaving 28 bases between them. In germline, CDR1 is SGHRS, CDR2 YFSETQ. CDR3 length equals 21 residues. This sample comprised peripheral blood, obtained 28 days after the second AZD1222 dose. This receptor was taken from an adult who received the AZD1222 COVID-19 vaccine. V gene TRBV5-1 combines with J gene TRBJ1-5, with D tentatively TRBD1 (6 bases). The CDR3 coding sequence is TGCGCCAGCAGCTCACTCCACAGGGCCGATCCTTTGGGAGATAGCAATCAGCCCCAGCATTTT. Protein sequence: CASSSLHRADPLGDSNQPQHF. Based on the CDR3 plus reference TRBV5-1 and TRBJ1-5, the full variable domain is KAGVTQTPRYLIKTRGQQVTLSCSPISGHRSVSWYQQTPGQGLQFLFEYFSETQRNKGNFPGRFSGRQFSNSRSEMNVSTLELGDSALYLCASSSLHRADPLGDSNQPQHFGDGTRLSIL.